The 2 T cell receptor beta chains below were found in one sample sequenced in a study of CD8 T cells in Susac syndrome. Random hexamers were used to reverse transcribe the RNA input (roughly 0.5 to 1 ug). Using its own MiXCR run on the immunoSEQ multiplex PCR reads, TCRdb lists one record per CDR3 protein. Of 200,000 to 250,000 distinct CDR3 sequences in the sample, 85% to 95% were seen once. Material: CD4+ T cells from PBMCs. The receptor source for this set is a human donor with multiple sclerosis.

This chain uses TRBV2 with TRBJ1-1, with 7 bases matching TRBD1. Germline trimming cut 6 bases from V and 1 base from J; bases unmatched to any gene: 5. The CDR3 is 14 amino acids. Germline assignment: CDR1 SNHLY and CDR2 FYNNEI. This CDR3 reads CASSADRANTEAFF. CDR3 sequence (DNA): TGTGCCAGCAGCGCCGACAGGGCGAACACTGAAGCTTTCTTT.

On this clonotype: One end of the junction is discordant with germline, which a read error may explain. The chain couples TRBV29-1 to TRBJ2-3; TRBD1 aligns across 8 bases. CDR3 size: 15 residues. Germline assignment: CDR1 SQVTM and CDR2 ANQGSEA. The CDR3 loop reads CSAEAGQGARDTQYF. The CDR3 bases are TGCAGCGCTGAAGCCGGGCAGGGGGCACGGGATACGCAGTATTTT.